Shown below are 15 T cell receptor beta chains from a single sample sequenced in a study of T cells in Graves' hyperthyroidism and ophthalmopathy. RNA transcripts gave rise to amplified TCR beta CDR3 regions. An initial round of RT-PCR targeting the TCR CDR3 relied on the HTBI primer set. TCRdb used MiXCR to reprocess the multiplex PCR reads, holding one entry per CDR3 protein. The table shows about 250,000 distinct CDR3 sequences, with approximately 25% occurring only once. Sequenced sample: blood. The receptors were gathered from a woman aged 40 to 50 with Graves' ophthalmopathy.

This clonotype was observed a handful of times. The chain is built from TRBV28 and TRBJ2-7, with D unclear. The CDR3 is made up of 10 amino acids. Trimming removed 6 bases from V and 11 bases from J, with 11 bases in between. Germline CDR1 reads MDHEN; CDR2 reads SYDVKM. The chain's CDR3 is CASRYVKEYF. Written as DNA, the CDR3 is TGTGCCAGCAGATATGTCAAGGAGTACTTC.

Notes on this clonotype: One junction end disagrees with the germline gene, perhaps due to a read error. CDR3 in amino acids: CASSQDRDSSYEQSF. The CDR3 DNA follows: TGCGCCAGCAGCCAAGATCGCGACAGTTCCTACGAGCAGTCCTTC. The chain carries TRBV12-3 or TRBV12-4 and TRBJ2-7; perhaps TRBD1 as D (5 bases). The length of the CDR3 is 15 residues.

This clonotype was found many times. The chain recombines TRBV7-3 with TRBJ2-2, with D tentatively TRBD1 (6 bases). V gave up 6 bases and J gave up 5 bases, with 10 bases separating them. The CDR3 is made up of 13 amino acids. CDR1 and CDR2 from the germline V gene are SGHTA and FQGTGA. The CDR3 sequence: CASSLQGTGELFF. DNA for the CDR3: TGTGCCAGCAGTCTCCAGGGGACCGGGGAGCTGTTTTTT.

This clonotype appeared many times. The chain recombines TRBV19 with TRBJ2-5; TRBD2 aligns across 9 bases. The CDR3 spans 15 residues. Germline V gives CDR1 LNHDA, CDR2 SQIVND (reference sequence). The J segment lost 5 bases and the V segment lost 4 bases, leaving 8 bases of the junction unmatched. For the CDR3, the DNA is TGTGCCAGTAGTAACCTAGCGGGAACGGGCGAGACCCAGTACTTC. Translating it yields CASSNLAGTGETQYF.

J is TRBJ1-2 and V is TRBV12-3 or TRBV12-4; no reliable D call. The length of the CDR3 is 13 residues. V was pared by 4 bases and J by 7 bases, with 13 bases between. This chain's CDR3 is CASSYEATGGYTF. As DNA, the CDR3 is TGTGCCAGCAGTTATGAAGCAACCGGTGGCTACACCTTC.

This clonotype was detected ten times or more. J is TRBJ2-3 and V is TRBV10-3, with D maybe TRBD2 (6 bases). CDR1 and CDR2 from the germline V gene are ENHRY and SYGVKD. V shed 5 bases and J shed 1 base, with 13 bases lying between them. CDR3 length equals 15 residues. CDR3 sequence (DNA): TGTGCCATCAGTCGGGACTCAGACGGCACAGATACGCAGTATTTT. This encodes CAISRDSDGTDTQYF.

The rearrangement links TRBV24-1 to TRBJ2-3, with TRBD1 matching 7 bases. Germline CDR1 and CDR2: KGHDR and SFDVKD. The CDR3 is 17 residues long. V lost 3 bases, J lost 4 bases, and 12 bases stayed unmatched. This CDR3 is CATSDGKTGMRADTQYF. DNA for the CDR3: TGTGCCACCAGTGATGGTAAGACAGGGATGCGCGCAGATACGCAGTATTTT.

Concerning this clonotype itself: A much larger clone lies a single base off, so this may be a read error. This CDR3 fails to terminate in the conserved phenylalanine or tryptophan, so it likely reflects a read error. V and J are TRBV4-1 and TRBJ1-5, with no clear D. Trimming stripped 2 bases from V and 6 bases from J, with 11 bases between. CDR3 length: 14 residues. CDR1 is MGHRA, CDR2 YSYEKL, per germline. This CDR3 reads CASSQKRARQPQHS. The CDR3 nucleotides read TGCGCCAGCAGCCAAAAACGGGCCCGTCAGCCCCAGCATTCT.

This clonotype occurred many times. This chain joins TRBV28 and TRBJ2-7, with 8 bases fitting TRBD2. V was clipped by 3 bases and J by 2 bases; unmatched bases: 12. Germline V gene lookup returns CDR1 MDHEN and CDR2 SYDVKM. The CDR3 loop spans 17 amino acids. The CDR3 bases are TGTGCCAGCAGTTTTCGCCCCGGACTAGCCTTACCCTACGAGCAGTACTTC. Amino acids: CASSFRPGLALPYEQYF.

This clonotype was seen repeatedly, ten times or more. CDR3 sequence reads: CASTPRGSSYEQYF. DNA for the CDR3: TGCGCCAGCACCCCAAGGGGAAGCTCCTACGAGCAGTACTTC. The rearrangement joins TRBV5-1 to TRBJ2-7; D might be TRBD1 (5 bases). Trimming stripped 6 bases from V and 0 bases from J, with 13 bases between. The germline V gene encodes CDR1 SGHRS and CDR2 YFSETQ. CDR3 length: 14 residues.

The sample holds many counts of this clonotype. The V gene is TRBV7-3, the J gene TRBJ1-3; D ambiguous. The CDR3 spans 16 residues. Germline V gene data show CDR1 as SGHTA and CDR2 as FQGTGA. Trimming cost V 0 bases and J 0 bases, with 9 bases left between them. The DNA for the CDR3 is TGTGCCAGCAGCTTAACCGGAGGTGCCTCTGGAAACACCATATATTTT. Translating it yields CASSLTGGASGNTIYF.

This clonotype was observed at least ten times. V usage is TRBV7-9 and J usage is TRBJ2-5, with D possibly being TRBD1 (6 bases). This CDR3 spans 14 amino acids. The germline V gene has CDR1 SEHNR and CDR2 FQNEAQ (reference sequence). Trimming pared 5 bases from V and 1 base from J, leaving 11 bases between. The CDR3 region has the DNA TGTGCCAGCAGCCGGACAGCCTTCCAAGAGACCCAGTACTTC. This codes for CASSRTAFQETQYF.

In its sample, this clonotype was seen many times. The chain is built from TRBV5-1 and TRBJ2-4; possible D gene TRBD2, 6 bases. This CDR3 comprises 14 residues. Trimming removed 4 bases at V and 1 base at J, with 9 bases between. Per germline, CDR1 SGHRS and CDR2 YFSETQ. The CDR3 DNA sequence: TGCGCCAGCAGCCGGGACTTTGCCAAAAACATTCAGTACTTC. Translating it yields CASSRDFAKNIQYF.

The chain carries TRBV6-5 and TRBJ2-5; D may be TRBD1 (6 bases). The CDR3 runs 16 residues. The V and J ends lost 2 bases and 6 bases respectively, with 19 bases between them. Germline V gene lookup returns CDR1 MNHEY and CDR2 SVGAGI. This chain's CDR3 is CASSYNSVHRAKTQYF. Written as DNA, the CDR3 is TGTGCCAGCAGTTACAATTCCGTCCACAGGGCAAAGACCCAGTACTTC.

This clonotype has a count of ten or more. The rearrangement uses TRBV10-3 and TRBJ2-5; 7 positions agree with TRBD2. The CDR3 length is 13 residues. In germline, CDR1 is ENHRY, CDR2 SYGVKD. Unmatched junction bases numbered 5, after V lost 5 bases and J lost 5 bases. The CDR3, as DNA: TGTGCCATCAGTATGACTAGCCGGGAGACCCAGTACTTC. This translates into CAISMTSRETQYF.